A single sample is the source of the 14 T cell receptor beta chains below, sequenced in a study of blood T cells in healthy people across ages. Using a J-beta primer mix together with a sample-barcoded 5' primer, a second PCR was run for roughly 7 to 11 cycles. Each CDR3 protein gets one entry after TCRdb re-called the 5' RACE reads with MiXCR. The data contain some 1 million distinct CDR3 sequences, 35% to 55% of them singletons. The material sequenced was blood. The receptors here all came from a woman aged 60-70 years in good health.

DNA of the CDR3: TGTGCCAGCTCTCTCGATCGAATGGGCAATCAGCCCCAGCATTTT. Amino acids: CASSLDRMGNQPQHF. The chain uses TRBV18 and TRBJ1-5; D unclear. V was cut by 6 bases and J by 2 bases, with 14 bases left in between. The CDR3 is 15 residues long. Germline CDR1 reads KGHSH; CDR2 reads LQKENI.

This clonotype appeared many times. The chain recombines TRBV29-1 with TRBJ2-3; tentatively, D is TRBD1 (5 bases). This CDR3 comprises 12 residues. V was shortened by 5 bases and J by 5 bases, with 11 bases between the two germline ends. Germline V CDR1 and CDR2: SQVTM, ANQGSEA. This CDR3 is CSVNQGGDTQYF. In nucleotides, the CDR3 is TGCAGCGTTAATCAGGGTGGAGATACGCAGTATTTT.

As DNA, the CDR3 is TGTGCCACCAGGGCCGAGGGGCGAAAATCCTACGAGCAGTACTTC. This sequence encodes CATRAEGRKSYEQYF. The chain has TRBV15 and TRBJ2-4; either TRBD1 or TRBD2 may supply D (5 bases each). Matching the DNA end better, TRBJ2-7 makes the J call doubtful. CDR3 length: 15 amino acids. Germline V gives CDR1 LNHNV, CDR2 YYDKDF (reference sequence).

This chain connects TRBV5-6 to TRBJ2-7; a possible D gene is TRBD1 (6 bases). This CDR3 is 14 amino acids long. Germline assignment: CDR1 SGHDT and CDR2 YYEEEE. Trimming removed 6 bases at V and 3 bases at J, with 16 bases between. CDR3 region: CASTTTTGSYEQYF. The CDR3 nucleotides read TGTGCCAGCACCACCACTACAGGGAGCTACGAGCAGTACTTC.

The J gene is TRBJ2-1, the V gene TRBV9; D is undetermined. V gave up 2 bases and J gave up 8 bases, with 8 bases separating them. CDR1 and CDR2 (germline): SGDLS, YYNGEE. The CDR3 spans 12 residues. CDR3 region: CASSVSEYEQFF. CDR3 bases: TGTGCCAGCAGCGTGAGTGAGTATGAGCAGTTCTTC.

The chain uses TRBV9 and TRBJ2-2; 8 nucleotides line up with TRBD2. J was trimmed by 1 base and V by 3 bases; bases with no gene match: 2. This CDR3 region has 15 residues. The germline V gene encodes CDR1 SGDLS and CDR2 YYNGEE. This CDR3 reads CASSAAGGNTGELFF. The DNA for the CDR3 is TGTGCCAGCAGCGCGGCGGGAGGGAACACCGGGGAGCTGTTTTTT.

The chain couples TRBV14 to TRBJ2-5; possible D gene TRBD2, 5 bases. With 1 base removed from V and 4 bases from J, the gap between germline ends came to 16 bases. CDR1 and CDR2 (germline): SGHDN, FVKESK. CDR3 length: 16 amino acids. CDR3 bases: TGTGCCAGCAGCCAAGTTTTCGGCCGACGGGGAGAGACCCAGTACTTC. This codes for CASSQVFGRRGETQYF.

CDR3 nucleotide sequence: TGTGCCAGTACCGCGACAGGGAACTCCTACGAGCAGTACTTC. Protein: CASTATGNSYEQYF. The chain is built from TRBV19 and TRBJ2-4; 7 positions agree with TRBD1. The J call is uncertain, as TRBJ2-7 better fits the DNA end. The CDR3 is 14 amino acids. The germline V gene encodes CDR1 LNHDA and CDR2 SQIVND (reference sequence).

This rearrangement joins TRBV7-9 to TRBJ1-5; D remains ambiguous. Germline V gene lookup returns CDR1 SEHNR and CDR2 FQNEAQ (reference sequence). V lost 5 bases and J 5 bases, leaving 13 bases between the germline ends. This CDR3 is built from 14 residues. The CDR3: CASSRPGFDQPQHF. The CDR3 coding sequence is TGTGCCAGCAGCCGGCCGGGGTTTGATCAGCCCCAGCATTTT. The full variable domain, rest sourced from reference TRBV7-9 and TRBJ1-5, is DTGVSQNPRHKITKRGQNVTFRCDPISEHNRLYWYRQTLGQGPEFLTYFQNEAQLEKSRLLSDRFSAERPKGSFSTLEIQRTEQGDSAMYLCASSRPGFDQPQHFGDGTRLSIL.

The J gene is TRBJ2-4, the V gene TRBV5-6; 10 bases agree with TRBD2. The end of the DNA fits TRBJ2-7 better, so the J call may be wrong. CDR3 size: 16 residues. Germline assignment: CDR1 SGHDT and CDR2 YYEEEE. The CDR3 sequence is CASSDPRSGRAGEQYF. CDR3 nucleotide sequence: TGTGCCAGCAGCGATCCAAGAAGCGGGAGGGCCGGCGAGCAGTACTTC.

As regards this clonotype: Germline and junction disagree at one end, which may indicate a read error. The genes are TRBV29-1 and TRBJ1-4; 7 nucleotides align to TRBD1. The CDR3 runs 13 residues. CDR1 and CDR2 (germline): SQVTM, ANQGSEA. CDR3 amino acids: CSAEGGPLRKLFF. The CDR3 DNA reads TGCAGCGCTGAAGGGGGCCCCCTTCGAAAACTGTTTTTT. The full variable domain, in which reference TRBV29-1 and TRBJ1-4 provide the parts outside the CDR3, is SAVISQKPSRDICQRGTSLTIQCQVDSQVTMMFWYRQQPGQSLTLIATANQGSEATYESGFVIDKFPISRPNLTFSTLTVSNMSPEDSSIYLCSAEGGPLRKLFFGSGTQLSVL.

There are a few counts of this clonotype. A much larger clone differs by one base, so this may be a read error. The genes are TRBV10-3 and TRBJ2-1; weak D call: TRBD2 (6 bases). The DNA matches TRBJ2-7 better at its end, which makes the J call doubtful. The CDR3 extends over 14 amino acids. Germline V gives CDR1 ENHRY, CDR2 SYGVKD. CDR3 DNA sequence: TGTGCCACTGGTAGTGGGACTGCCGACAATGAGCAGTACTTC. Protein product: CATGSGTADNEQYF.

This clonotype was detected only a few times. The chain carries TRBV28 and TRBJ2-5, with 9 bases matching TRBD2. V trimming: 6 bases; J trimming: 5 bases; junction bases outside the gene matches: 13. The CDR3 spans 16 residues. The germline gives CDR1 MDHEN, CDR2 SYDVKM. The CDR3 DNA reads TGTGCCAGCAGGAGCCTCACTGGCGGGGGGGCGGAGACCCAGTACTTC. Its translation is CASRSLTGGGAETQYF.

In its sample, this clonotype was seen a few times. V is TRBV10-1 and J is TRBJ2-4, with D possibly being TRBD1 (7 bases). Germline CDR1 and CDR2: WNHNN and SYGVQD (reference sequence). CDR3 size: 13 residues. With 6 bases removed from V and 9 bases from J, the gap between germline ends came to 15 bases. The CDR3 DNA reads TGCGCCAGCAGCCTCGACAGGGAGGCCATTCAGTACTTC. It codes for CASSLDREAIQYF.